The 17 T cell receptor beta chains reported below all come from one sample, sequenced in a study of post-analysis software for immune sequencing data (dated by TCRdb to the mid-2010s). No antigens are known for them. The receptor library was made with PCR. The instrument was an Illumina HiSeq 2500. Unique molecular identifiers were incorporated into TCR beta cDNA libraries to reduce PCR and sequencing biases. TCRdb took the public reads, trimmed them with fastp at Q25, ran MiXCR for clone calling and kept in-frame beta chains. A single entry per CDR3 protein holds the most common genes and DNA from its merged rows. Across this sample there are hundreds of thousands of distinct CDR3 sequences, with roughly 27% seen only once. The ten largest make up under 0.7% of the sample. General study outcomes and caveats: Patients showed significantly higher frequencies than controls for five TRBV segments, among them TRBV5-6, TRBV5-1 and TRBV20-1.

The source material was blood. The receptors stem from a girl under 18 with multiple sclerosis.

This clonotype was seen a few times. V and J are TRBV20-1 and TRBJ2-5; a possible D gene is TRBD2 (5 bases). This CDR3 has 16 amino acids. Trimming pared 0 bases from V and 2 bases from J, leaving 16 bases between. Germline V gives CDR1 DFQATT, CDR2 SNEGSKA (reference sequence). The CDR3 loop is CSARDRFSVTQETQYF. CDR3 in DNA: TGCAGTGCTAGAGATCGGTTTAGCGTAACTCAAGAGACCCAGTACTTC.

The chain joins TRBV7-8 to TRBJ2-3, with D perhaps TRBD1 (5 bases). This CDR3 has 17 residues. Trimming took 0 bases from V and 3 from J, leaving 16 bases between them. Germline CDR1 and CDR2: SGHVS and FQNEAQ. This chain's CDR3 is CASSLALSGSGTDTQYF. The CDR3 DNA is TGTGCCAGCAGCTTAGCGCTGTCAGGGTCCGGGACAGATACGCAGTATTTT.

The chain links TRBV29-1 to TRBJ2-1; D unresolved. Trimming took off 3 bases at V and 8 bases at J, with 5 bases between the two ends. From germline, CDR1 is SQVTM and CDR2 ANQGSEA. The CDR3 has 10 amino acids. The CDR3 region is CSVDRHEQFF. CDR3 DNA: TGCAGCGTTGACCGCCATGAGCAGTTCTTC.

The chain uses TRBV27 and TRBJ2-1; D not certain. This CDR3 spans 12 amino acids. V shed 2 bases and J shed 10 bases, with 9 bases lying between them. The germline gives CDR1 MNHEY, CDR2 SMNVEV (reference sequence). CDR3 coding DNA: TGTGCCAGCAGTTTACCTTCCCGCGAGCAGTTCTTC. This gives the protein CASSLPSREQFF.

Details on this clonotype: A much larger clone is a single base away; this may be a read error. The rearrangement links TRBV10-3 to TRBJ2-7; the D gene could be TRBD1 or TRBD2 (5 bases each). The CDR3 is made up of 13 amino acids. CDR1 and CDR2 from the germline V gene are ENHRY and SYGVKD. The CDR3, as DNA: TGTGCCGTCAGTGAGTCTGGGACCGGCTGGCAGTACTTC. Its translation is CAVSESGTGWQYF.

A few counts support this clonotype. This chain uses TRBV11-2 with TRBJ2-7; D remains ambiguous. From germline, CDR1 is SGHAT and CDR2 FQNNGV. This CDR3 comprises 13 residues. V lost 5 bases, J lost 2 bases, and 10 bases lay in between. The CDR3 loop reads CASSRAITYEQYF. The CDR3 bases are TGTGCCAGCAGCCGTGCTATTACCTACGAGCAGTACTTC.

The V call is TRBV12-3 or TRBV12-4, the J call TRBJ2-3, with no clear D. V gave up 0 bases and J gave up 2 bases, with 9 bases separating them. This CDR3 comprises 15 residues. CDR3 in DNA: TGTGCCAGCAGTTTAGCGCTGGTACCCACAGATACGCAGTATTTT. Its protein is CASSLALVPTDTQYF.

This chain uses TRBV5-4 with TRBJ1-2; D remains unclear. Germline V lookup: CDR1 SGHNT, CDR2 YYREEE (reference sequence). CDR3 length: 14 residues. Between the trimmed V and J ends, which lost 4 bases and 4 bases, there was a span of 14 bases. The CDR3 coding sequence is TGTGCCAGCAGCCTCGAATCGGGAGCCTATGGCTACACCTTC. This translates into CASSLESGAYGYTF.

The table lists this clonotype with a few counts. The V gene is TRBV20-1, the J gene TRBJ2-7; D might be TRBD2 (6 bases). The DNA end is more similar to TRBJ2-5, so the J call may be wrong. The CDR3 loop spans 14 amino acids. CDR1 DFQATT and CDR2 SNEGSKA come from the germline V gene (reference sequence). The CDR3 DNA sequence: TGCAGTGCTAGAGATACGAGACTAGAGGGGACCCAGTACTTC. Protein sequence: CSARDTRLEGTQYF.

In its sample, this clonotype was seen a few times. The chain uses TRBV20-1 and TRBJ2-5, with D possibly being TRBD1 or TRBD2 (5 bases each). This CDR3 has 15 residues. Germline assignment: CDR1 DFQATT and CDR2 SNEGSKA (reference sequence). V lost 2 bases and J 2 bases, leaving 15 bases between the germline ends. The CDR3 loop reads CSARRAGTRQETQYF. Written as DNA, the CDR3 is TGCAGTGCTAGACGCGCCGGGACGCGACAAGAGACCCAGTACTTC.

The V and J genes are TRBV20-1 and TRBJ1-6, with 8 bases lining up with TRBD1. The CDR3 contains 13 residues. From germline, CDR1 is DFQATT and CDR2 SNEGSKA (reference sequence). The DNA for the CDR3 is TGCAGCACCCTTCAGGGGGCGGGTTCACCCCTCCACTTT. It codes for CSTLQGAGSPLHF.

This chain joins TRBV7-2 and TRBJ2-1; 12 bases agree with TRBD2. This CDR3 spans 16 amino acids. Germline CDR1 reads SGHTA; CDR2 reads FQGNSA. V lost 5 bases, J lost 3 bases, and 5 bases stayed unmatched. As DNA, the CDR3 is TGTGCCAGCAGCCCTTCTAGCGGGGGGGGCTACAATGAGCAGTTCTTC. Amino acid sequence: CASSPSSGGGYNEQFF.

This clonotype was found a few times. The CDR3 coding sequence is TGTGCCAGCAGCCCACTTTGGGGCAGGTACAATGAGCAGTTCTTC. Translated, it gives CASSPLWGRYNEQFF. The V call is TRBV11-2, the J call TRBJ2-1; a possible D gene is TRBD1 (5 bases). Germline assignment: CDR1 SGHAT and CDR2 FQNNGV. V lost 5 bases and J 4 bases, leaving 15 bases between the germline ends. The CDR3 contains 15 residues.

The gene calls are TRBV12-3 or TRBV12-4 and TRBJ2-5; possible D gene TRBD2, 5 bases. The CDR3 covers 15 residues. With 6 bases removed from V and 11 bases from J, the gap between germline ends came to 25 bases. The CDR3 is CASSPFGEHYDEQYF. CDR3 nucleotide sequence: TGTGCCAGCAGCCCGTTCGGGGAACATTACGATGAGCAGTACTTC.

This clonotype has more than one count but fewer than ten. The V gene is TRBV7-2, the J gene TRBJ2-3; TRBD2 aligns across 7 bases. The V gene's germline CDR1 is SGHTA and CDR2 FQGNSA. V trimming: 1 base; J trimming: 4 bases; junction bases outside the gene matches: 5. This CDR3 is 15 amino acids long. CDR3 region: CASSLGGGSSDTQYF. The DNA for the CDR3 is TGTGCCAGCAGCTTAGGAGGCGGGAGTTCAGATACGCAGTATTTT.

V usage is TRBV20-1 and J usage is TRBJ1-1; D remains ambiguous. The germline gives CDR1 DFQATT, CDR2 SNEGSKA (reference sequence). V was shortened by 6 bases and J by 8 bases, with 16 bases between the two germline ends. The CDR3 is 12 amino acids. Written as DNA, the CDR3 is TGCAGTGCCCCACCCCCCGGCACCGAAGCTTTCTTT. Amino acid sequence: CSAPPPGTEAFF.

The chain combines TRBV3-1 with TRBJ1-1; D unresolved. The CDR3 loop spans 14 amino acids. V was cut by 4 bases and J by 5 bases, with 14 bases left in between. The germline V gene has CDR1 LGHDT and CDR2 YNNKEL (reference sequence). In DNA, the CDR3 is TGTGCCAGCAGCCTACGGGTTTGGGAGACTGAAGCTTTCTTT. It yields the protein CASSLRVWETEAFF.